This T cell receptor beta chain was profiled in a study of identical twins. TCRdb reprocessed the 5' RACE reads via MiXCR and lists one record per CDR3 protein. The sample carries some 250,000 distinct CDR3 sequences, 9.5% to 15% recorded once. The CDR3 runs to 14 residues. The V end lost 3 bases, the J end lost 5 bases, and 10 bases lay between the germline ends. Germline CDR1 and CDR2: MGHDK and SYGVNS. This sample was shared with a second study, whose subject was yellow fever vaccine responses in identical twins.

This clonotype was sampled from a woman under 30 in good health. Sequences were obtained from memory (CD45RO+) T cells sorted from blood. The genes are TRBV25-1 and TRBJ2-2; the D is unclear. CDR3 sequence reads: CASSDWPPTGELFF. The CDR3 bases are TGTGCCAGCAGTGACTGGCCCCCGACCGGGGAGCTGTTTTTT. The full variable domain, its missing parts supplied by reference TRBV25-1 and TRBJ2-2, is EADIYQTPRYLVIGTGKKITLECSQTMGHDKMYWYQQDPGMELHLIHYSYGVNSTEKGDLSSESTVSRIRTEHFPLTLESARPSHTSQYLCASSDWPPTGELFFGEGSRLTVL.